A single sample is the source of the 32 T cell receptor beta chains below, sequenced in a study of human T cells and chemical hapten exposure. TCRdb re-analysed the RACE reads in MiXCR, keeping a single row per CDR3 protein. Among around 300,000 distinct CDR3 sequences listed, around 7% were seen once. As to time point: patch test 1, 2 weeks after DPC sensitization. The treatment denotes: therapeutic diphenylcyclopropenone sensitization with weekly scalp DPC. Material: whole blood, obtained in connection with sensitization to the hapten diphenylcyclopropenone (DPC). These receptors were obtained from a young woman with alopecia areata. Some clones in this sample may be carry-over from other donors' samples.

This chain connects TRBV20-1 to TRBJ2-7; TRBD2 aligns across 8 bases. This CDR3 is built from 16 residues. Germline CDR1 reads DFQATT; CDR2 reads SNEGSKA (reference sequence). Losses at the gene ends were 2 bases for V and 4 bases for J; bases not matched to a gene: 13. The CDR3 loop is CSARPEGGLVRYEQYF. The DNA for the CDR3 is TGCAGTGCTAGACCTGAGGGGGGACTAGTCCGATACGAGCAGTACTTC.

V and J are TRBV6-1 and TRBJ1-2; 8 bases are shared with TRBD1. Unmatched junction bases numbered 7, after V lost 2 bases and J lost 8 bases. The CDR3 has 14 amino acids. Germline V CDR1 and CDR2: MNHNS, SASEGT. CDR3 bases: TGTGCCAGCAGTGAACAGTACAGGGGGTACGGCTACACCTTC. Residues: CASSEQYRGYGYTF.

The sample holds many counts of this clonotype. The CDR3 sequence is CASSLVGSLRNIQYF. CDR3 nucleotide sequence: TGTGCCAGCAGCTTAGTGGGTAGCTTACGAAACATTCAGTACTTC. The chain is built from TRBV11-2 and TRBJ2-4; D ambiguous. V lost 1 base, J lost 6 bases, and 13 bases lay in between. CDR1 and CDR2 (germline): SGHAT, FQNNGV. This CDR3 comprises 15 residues.

Many counts were recorded for this clonotype. The rearrangement joins TRBV27 to TRBJ2-7; D is possibly TRBD1 or TRBD2 (5 bases each). Germline-derived CDR1 and CDR2 are MNHEY and SMNVEV (reference sequence). This CDR3 has 15 amino acids. Trimming removed 2 bases at V and 2 bases at J, with 13 bases between. The CDR3 DNA follows: TGTGCCAGCAGTTTAGGGCAGGGAGCCCCCTACGAGCAGTACTTC. Protein: CASSLGQGAPYEQYF.

Turning to this clonotype: This may be a read error, as it is one base from a much larger clone. The chain employs TRBV7-9 and TRBJ1-2; D is uncertain. The germline gives CDR1 SEHNR, CDR2 FQNEAQ (reference sequence). The CDR3 sequence is 11 residues long. The V gene lost 8 bases and the J gene lost 2 bases, with 6 bases spanning the gap. The CDR3, as DNA: TGTGCCAGCGGGTCAAACTATGGCTACACCTTC. It specifies CASGSNYGYTF.

This clonotype was recorded at least ten times. CDR3 DNA sequence: TGTGCCAGCTCACCACCCCGGGTCTTGAACACTGAAGCTTTCTTT. Residues: CASSPPRVLNTEAFF. The chain couples TRBV18 to TRBJ1-1, with D unclear. This CDR3 is 15 amino acids long. Germline V gene data show CDR1 as KGHSH and CDR2 as LQKENI. The ends were cut back, 0 bases at V and 0 bases at J, with 8 bases in the middle.

The chain employs TRBV3-1 and TRBJ2-2, with a weak D call TRBD2 (6 bases). Trimming stripped 5 bases from V and 7 bases from J, with 11 bases between. The CDR3 length is 13 residues. CDR1 and CDR2 (germline): LGHDT, YNNKEL (reference sequence). In DNA form, the CDR3 reads TGTGCCAGCAGCATCCAGGGAGGCGGGGAGCTGTTTTTT. Amino acids: CASSIQGGGELFF.

This clonotype was counted a few times. J is TRBJ2-3 and V is TRBV5-1; D is perhaps TRBD1 (6 bases). V lost 4 bases to trimming and J lost 6 bases, with 15 bases between them. This CDR3 region has 14 residues. Germline V lookup: CDR1 SGHRS, CDR2 YFSETQ. The CDR3 region is CASSEDRSWDTQYF. CDR3 nucleotide sequence: TGCGCCAGCAGCGAGGACAGATCTTGGGATACGCAGTATTTT.

This clonotype was seen a few times. This rearrangement joins TRBV11-1 to TRBJ1-2; TRBD1 agrees at 7 bases. Germline V lookup: CDR1 SGHAT, CDR2 FQDESV (reference sequence). This CDR3 has 14 amino acids. The V gene end was trimmed by 5 bases and the J gene end by 4 bases; junction bases not matched to a gene: 7. The CDR3 DNA sequence: TGTGCCAGCAGCGACAGGGACACGACCTATGGCTACACCTTC. Residues: CASSDRDTTYGYTF.

The chain carries TRBV3-1 and TRBJ1-2; the D is unclear. Trimming stripped 4 bases from V and 6 bases from J, with 15 bases between. The CDR3 totals 14 residues. CDR1 is LGHDT, CDR2 YNNKEL, per germline (reference sequence). CDR3 nucleotide sequence: TGTGCCAGCAGCCCGCGGGAGCTAAGGGATGGCTACACCTTC. Its protein is CASSPRELRDGYTF. The variable domain in full, completed from reference TRBV3-1 and TRBJ1-2, reads DTAVSQTPKYLVTQMGNDKSIKCEQNLGHDTMYWYKQDSKKFLKIMFSYNNKELIINETVPNRFSPKSPDKAHLNLHINSLELGDSAVYFCASSPRELRDGYTFGSGTRLTVV.

This clonotype was counted ten times or more. The gene calls are TRBV6-6 and TRBJ1-4, with 8 bases lining up with TRBD1. Germline trimming cut 6 bases from V and 7 bases from J; bases unmatched to any gene: 13. Germline loops: CDR1 MNHNY, CDR2 SVGAGI (reference sequence). The CDR3 is made up of 16 amino acids. The CDR3 loop reads CASRSETGTGREKLFF. The CDR3 DNA is TGTGCCAGCAGAAGCGAGACCGGGACAGGCCGTGAAAAACTGTTTTTT.

This clonotype was counted ten times or more. The rearrangement uses TRBV5-1 and TRBJ2-1; 10 bases line up with TRBD1. J was trimmed by 8 bases and V by 4 bases; bases with no gene match: 6. Germline V gene data show CDR1 as SGHRS and CDR2 as YFSETQ. The CDR3 sequence is 14 residues long. The CDR3 DNA follows: TGCGCCAGCAGCAGGGACAGGGGTGAGGATGAGCAGTTCTTC. It translates to CASSRDRGEDEQFF.

Here the CDR3 DNA reads TGTGCCACCACTAGCGGGGGGGGAGATACGCAGTATTTT. Its protein is CATTSGGGDTQYF. The rearrangement links TRBV6-5 to TRBJ2-3; 13 nucleotides line up with TRBD2. Germline V lookup: CDR1 MNHEY, CDR2 SVGAGI. This CDR3 region has 13 residues. V was pared by 10 bases and J by 5 bases, with 3 bases of the junction left unmatched.

This clonotype has only a few counts. V gene TRBV25-1 combines with J gene TRBJ2-6; D is perhaps TRBD2 (5 bases). The germline V and J ends were trimmed by 3 bases and 0 bases, with 9 bases remaining between them. From germline, CDR1 is MGHDK and CDR2 SYGVNS. The CDR3 spans 16 residues. CDR3 region: CASSEMRASGANVLTF. The CDR3 nucleotides read TGTGCCAGCAGTGAGATGAGGGCCTCTGGGGCCAACGTCCTGACTTTC.

This clonotype was counted between two and nine times. The chain combines TRBV9 with TRBJ2-3; TRBD2 matches 15 bases. Germline values: CDR1 SGDLS, CDR2 YYNGEE. V shed 3 bases, J shed 5 bases, and the junction held 19 bases outside the gene matches. This CDR3 spans 21 amino acids. Written as DNA, the CDR3 is TGTGCCAGCAGCGCGCGCCCATCTGGACTAGCGGGGGGGCCTGGGAAAGATACGCAGTATTTT. It encodes CASSARPSGLAGGPGKDTQYF. Full variable domain (outside the CDR3, taken from reference TRBV9 and TRBJ2-3): DSGVTQTPKHLITATGQRVTLRCSPRSGDLSVYWYQQSLDQGLQFLIQYYNGEERAKGNILERFSAQQFPDLHSELNLSSLELGDSALYFCASSARPSGLAGGPGKDTQYFGPGTRLTVL.

The V call is TRBV28, the J call TRBJ2-5; no reliable D call. The CDR3 length is 14 residues. Trimming shortened V by 2 bases and J by 5 bases, and 12 bases separated the two germline ends. CDR1 MDHEN and CDR2 SYDVKM come from the germline V gene. CDR3 protein: CASSLKRGRETQYF. CDR3 coding DNA: TGTGCCAGCAGTTTAAAGCGCGGCCGGGAGACCCAGTACTTC.

The rearrangement links TRBV5-3 to TRBJ2-3, with D perhaps being TRBD1 or TRBD2 (5 bases each). TRBV5-3 is an open reading frame, and its role is uncertain. V gave up 7 bases and J gave up 2 bases, with 20 bases separating them. This CDR3 region has 16 residues. CDR3: CARVNTGRGTTDTQYF. In nucleotides, the CDR3 is TGTGCCAGAGTCAATACGGGACGGGGAACCACAGATACGCAGTATTTT.

This clonotype occurred many times. The chain carries TRBV4-3 and TRBJ2-1; 7 bases map to TRBD1. V shed 2 bases and J 6 bases; nucleotides not matched to a gene: 10. CDR1 and CDR2 (germline): LGHNA, YSLEER. CDR3 size: 16 residues. The CDR3 protein is CASSQLTGTEGNEQFF. CDR3 nucleotide sequence: TGCGCCAGCAGCCAACTAACCGGGACAGAGGGCAATGAGCAGTTCTTC.

This rearrangement joins TRBV10-2 to TRBJ1-2, with 8 bases identical to TRBD1. The CDR3 covers 16 residues. J was trimmed by 4 bases and V by 6 bases; bases with no gene match: 13. Germline V gives CDR1 WSHSY, CDR2 SAAADI. The CDR3 reads CASSSRTGNPIYGYTF. The DNA for the CDR3 is TGCGCCAGCAGCTCCAGGACAGGGAACCCTATCTATGGCTACACCTTC.

This clonotype turned up a few times. V and J are TRBV12-3 or TRBV12-4 and TRBJ1-2; 11 nucleotides line up with TRBD1. V lost 7 bases and J lost 4; bases outside the gene matches: 8. CDR3 length: 15 residues. CDR3 bases: TGTGCCAGCACCCCGGGGACAGGGGGAGGCTATGGCTACACCTTC. This sequence encodes CASTPGTGGGYGYTF.

The chain combines TRBV5-1 with TRBJ2-5; D is undetermined. Germline V gene sequence: CDR1 SGHRS, CDR2 YFSETQ. V was pared by 3 bases and J by 0 bases, with 9 bases between. The CDR3 has 14 residues. The CDR3 bases are TGCGCCAGCAGCTGGTTGACGGACCAAGAGACCCAGTACTTC. Translating it yields CASSWLTDQETQYF.

This clonotype was counted between two and nine times. J is TRBJ1-1 and V is TRBV14; 8 bases match TRBD1. CDR1 is SGHDN, CDR2 FVKESK, per germline. V gave up 4 bases and J gave up 4 bases; unmatched junction bases: 8. This CDR3 has 15 amino acids. The CDR3 region has the DNA TGTGCCAGCAGCCGCTTCGTTACAGGGGGCACTGAAGCTTTCTTT. It yields the protein CASSRFVTGGTEAFF.

This chain links TRBV6-2 or TRBV6-3 with TRBJ2-6; 10 bases agree with TRBD1. With 0 bases clipped from V and 3 bases from J, the junction kept 14 bases outside the gene matches. In germline, CDR1 is MNHEY, CDR2 SVGEGT. The CDR3 spans 21 residues. Here the CDR3 reads CASSYSKSGQGKRFGANVLTF. The CDR3 DNA sequence: TGTGCCAGCAGTTACTCGAAATCGGGACAGGGGAAACGATTTGGGGCCAACGTCCTGACTTTC.

This clonotype has a handful of counts. The V call is TRBV5-5, the J call TRBJ2-1; D might be TRBD2 (5 bases). The CDR3 contains 14 residues. V was pared by 6 bases and J by 4 bases, with 14 bases between. Germline V gives CDR1 SGHKS, CDR2 YYEKEE (reference sequence). In DNA form, the CDR3 reads TGTGCCAGCACGACGGACGGGAATTACAATGAGCAGTTCTTC. Protein: CASTTDGNYNEQFF.

The chain joins TRBV6-1 to TRBJ2-7; D perhaps matches TRBD2 (5 bases). Germline values: CDR1 MNHNS, CDR2 SASEGT. The CDR3 has 14 amino acids. Trimming removed 7 bases at V and 5 bases at J, with 18 bases between. CDR3 protein: CASTRSLAGDEQYF. CDR3 coding DNA: TGTGCCAGCACCAGAAGTCTTGCGGGCGACGAGCAGTACTTC.

This clonotype occurred many times. The V gene is TRBV28, the J gene TRBJ2-2, with D possibly TRBD1 on 6 matching bases. Trimming cost V 6 bases and J 2 bases, with 10 bases left between them. The V gene's germline CDR1 is MDHEN and CDR2 SYDVKM. The CDR3 is 14 amino acids. The chain's CDR3 is CASSDRSNTGELFF. In nucleotides, the CDR3 is TGTGCCAGCAGCGACAGGAGTAACACCGGGGAGCTGTTTTTT.

Only a few counts were recorded for this clonotype. For the CDR3, the DNA is TGTGCCAGCAGCCCGTACAGGACAGACGGCGGTGAAAAACTGTTTTTT. Translating it yields CASSPYRTDGGEKLFF. V is TRBV7-9 and J is TRBJ1-4; possibly TRBD1 for D (6 bases). Germline-derived CDR1 and CDR2 are SEHNR and FQNEAQ (reference sequence). V dropped 5 bases and J dropped 7 bases, with 20 bases sitting between them. The CDR3 sequence is 16 residues long.

Many counts were recorded for this clonotype. V usage is TRBV4-3 and J usage is TRBJ2-3; D is undetermined. Germline assignment: CDR1 LGHNA and CDR2 YSLEER. The CDR3 is made up of 16 amino acids. Trimming shortened V by 3 bases and J by 2 bases, and 15 bases separated the two germline ends. CDR3 DNA sequence: TGCGCCAGCAGCCAGGGAATCCTAGGTCCCACAGATACGCAGTATTTT. Encoded protein: CASSQGILGPTDTQYF.

This clonotype was observed a few times. The chain joins TRBV7-2 to TRBJ2-3; D not certain. This CDR3 has 13 residues. The V gene's germline CDR1 is SGHTA and CDR2 FQGNSA. Trimming took 6 bases from V and 9 from J, leaving 16 bases between them. The DNA of the CDR3 is TGTGCCAGCAGGCCAGATTATTTTGCAACGCAGTATTTT. Its protein is CASRPDYFATQYF. Supplemented by reference TRBV7-2 and TRBJ2-3, the full variable domain reads GAGVSQSPSNKVTEKGKDVELRCDPISGHTALYWYRQSLGQGLEFLIYFQGNSAPDKSGLPSDRFSAERTGGSVSTLTIQRTQQEDSAVYLCASRPDYFATQYFGPGTRLTVL.

This clonotype has at least ten counts. The chain carries TRBV20-1 and TRBJ1-4; a weak D match, TRBD1 (6 bases). This CDR3 is built from 15 residues. CDR1 DFQATT and CDR2 SNEGSKA come from the germline V gene (reference sequence). Trimming removed 4 bases at V and 8 bases at J, with 20 bases between. The CDR3: CSATDSRGIGEKLFF. The CDR3, as DNA: TGCAGTGCTACGGACAGCCGGGGCATTGGAGAAAAACTGTTTTTT.

This clonotype was seen repeatedly, ten times or more. The gene calls are TRBV7-3 and TRBJ2-5; D may be TRBD2 (6 bases). The CDR3 sequence is 13 residues long. In germline, CDR1 is SGHTA, CDR2 FQGTGA. The V and J ends lost 3 bases and 4 bases respectively, with 9 bases between them. The CDR3 DNA follows: TGTGCCAGCAGCTTGGACTACTCAGAGACCCAGTACTTC. Protein product: CASSLDYSETQYF.

This rearrangement joins TRBV4-1 to TRBJ2-3; D ambiguous. There are 15 residues in the CDR3. The germline V and J ends were trimmed by 2 bases and 0 bases, with 9 bases remaining between them. In germline, CDR1 is MGHRA, CDR2 YSYEKL. CDR3 residues: CASSQSTVSTDTQYF. CDR3 sequence (DNA): TGCGCCAGCAGCCAATCGACGGTTAGCACAGATACGCAGTATTTT.